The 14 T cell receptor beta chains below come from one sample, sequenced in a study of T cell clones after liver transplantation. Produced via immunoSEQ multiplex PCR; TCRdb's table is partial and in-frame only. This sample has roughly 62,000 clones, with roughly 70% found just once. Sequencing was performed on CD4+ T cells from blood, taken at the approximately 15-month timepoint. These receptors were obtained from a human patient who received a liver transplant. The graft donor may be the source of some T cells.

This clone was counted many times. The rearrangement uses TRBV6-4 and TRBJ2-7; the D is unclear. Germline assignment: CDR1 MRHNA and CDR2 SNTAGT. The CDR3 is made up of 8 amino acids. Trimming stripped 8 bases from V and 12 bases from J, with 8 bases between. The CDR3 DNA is TGTGCCAGCCGGGTATGGTACGTC. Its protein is CASRVWYV.

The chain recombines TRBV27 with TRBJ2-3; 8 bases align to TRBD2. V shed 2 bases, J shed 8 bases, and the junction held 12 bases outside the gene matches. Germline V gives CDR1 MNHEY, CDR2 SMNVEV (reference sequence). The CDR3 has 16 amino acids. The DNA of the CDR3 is TGTGCCAGCAGTTTACCCCAAGGCGGGAGGATCAGTACGCAGTATTTT. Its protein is CASSLPQGGRISTQYF.

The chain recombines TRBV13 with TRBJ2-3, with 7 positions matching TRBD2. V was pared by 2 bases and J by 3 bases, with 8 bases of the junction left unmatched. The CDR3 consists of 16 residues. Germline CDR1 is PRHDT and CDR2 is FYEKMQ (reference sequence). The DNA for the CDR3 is TGTGCCAGCAGCTTAAAGGCGGGAGTCATGACAGATACGCAGTATTTT. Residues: CASSLKAGVMTDTQYF.

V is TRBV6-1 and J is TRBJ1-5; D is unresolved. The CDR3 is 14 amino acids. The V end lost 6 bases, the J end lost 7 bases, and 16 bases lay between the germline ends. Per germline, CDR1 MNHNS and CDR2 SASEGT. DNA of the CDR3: TGTGCCAGCAGCCTGGAAAGCTTGGGCCAGCCCCAGCATTTT. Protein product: CASSLESLGQPQHF.

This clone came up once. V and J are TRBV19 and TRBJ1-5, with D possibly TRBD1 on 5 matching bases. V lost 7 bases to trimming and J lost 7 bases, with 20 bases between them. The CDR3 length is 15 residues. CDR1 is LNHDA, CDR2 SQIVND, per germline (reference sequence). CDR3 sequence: CASKDWGRGDQPQHF. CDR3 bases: TGTGCCAGTAAGGATTGGGGCCGGGGGGACCAGCCCCAGCATTTT.

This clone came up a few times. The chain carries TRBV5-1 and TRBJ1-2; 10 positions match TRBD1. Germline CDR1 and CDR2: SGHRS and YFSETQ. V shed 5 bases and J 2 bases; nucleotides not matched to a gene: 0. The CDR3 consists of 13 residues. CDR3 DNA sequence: TGCGCCAGCAGGGGACAGGGGAACTATGGCTACACCTTC. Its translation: CASRGQGNYGYTF.

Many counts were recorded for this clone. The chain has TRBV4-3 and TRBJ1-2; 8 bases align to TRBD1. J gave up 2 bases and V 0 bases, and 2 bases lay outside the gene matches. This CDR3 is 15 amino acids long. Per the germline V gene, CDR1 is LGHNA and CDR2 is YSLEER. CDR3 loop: CASSQDDRGNYGYTF. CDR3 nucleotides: TGCGCCAGCAGCCAAGACGACAGGGGAAACTATGGCTACACCTTC.

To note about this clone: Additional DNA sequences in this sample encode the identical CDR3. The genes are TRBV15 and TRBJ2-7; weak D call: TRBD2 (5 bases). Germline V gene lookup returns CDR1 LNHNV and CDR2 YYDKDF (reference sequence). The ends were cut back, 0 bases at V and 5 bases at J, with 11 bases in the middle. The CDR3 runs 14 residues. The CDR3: CATSRDRGLHEQYV. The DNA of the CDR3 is TGTGCCACCAGCAGAGATCGGGGTCTCCACGAGCAGTACGTC.

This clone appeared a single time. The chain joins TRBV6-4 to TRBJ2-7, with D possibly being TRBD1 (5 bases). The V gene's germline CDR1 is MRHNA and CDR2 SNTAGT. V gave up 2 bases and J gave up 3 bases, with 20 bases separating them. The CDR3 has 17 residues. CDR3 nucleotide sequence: TGTGCCAGCAGTGACCCCTTGGCAGGGCGTAGTTACTACGAGCAGTACGTC. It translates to CASSDPLAGRSYYEQYV.

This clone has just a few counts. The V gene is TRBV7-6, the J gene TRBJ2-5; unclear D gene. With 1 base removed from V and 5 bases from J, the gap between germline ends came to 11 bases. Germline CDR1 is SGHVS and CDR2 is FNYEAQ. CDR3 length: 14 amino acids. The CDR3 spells CASSLVLARETQYF. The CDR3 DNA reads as TGTGCCAGCAGCTTAGTTTTGGCCCGGGAGACCCAGTACTTC.

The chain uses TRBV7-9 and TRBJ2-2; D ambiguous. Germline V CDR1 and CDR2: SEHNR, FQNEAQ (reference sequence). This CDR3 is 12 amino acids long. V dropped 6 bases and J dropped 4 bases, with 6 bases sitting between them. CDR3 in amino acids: CASRYTTGELFF. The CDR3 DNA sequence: TGTGCCAGCAGGTACACCACCGGGGAGCTGTTTTTT.

The DNA of the CDR3 is TGTGCCAGCAGCTTGGGACAGGGGTGGAATGAGCAGTTCTTC. Translating gives CASSLGQGWNEQFF. The gene calls are TRBV7-9 and TRBJ2-1, with 10 bases that match TRBD1. The V gene end was trimmed by 3 bases and the J gene end by 7 bases; junction bases not matched to a gene: 3. The CDR3 loop spans 14 amino acids. CDR1 and CDR2 (germline): SEHNR, FQNEAQ (reference sequence).

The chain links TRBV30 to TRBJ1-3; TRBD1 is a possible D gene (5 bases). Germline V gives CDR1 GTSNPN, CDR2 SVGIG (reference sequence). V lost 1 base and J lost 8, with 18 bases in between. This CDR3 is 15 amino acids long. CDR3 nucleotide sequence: TGTGCCTGGAGTGCCTCGAGGGGTCCACTAGACACCATATATTTT. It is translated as CAWSASRGPLDTIYF.

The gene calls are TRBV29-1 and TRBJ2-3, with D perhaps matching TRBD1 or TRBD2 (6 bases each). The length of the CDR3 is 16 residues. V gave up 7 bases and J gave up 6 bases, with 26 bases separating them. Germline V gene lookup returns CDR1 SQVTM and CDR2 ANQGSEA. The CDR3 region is CSALGGSGQGLDTQYF. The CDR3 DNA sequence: TGCAGCGCTCTAGGGGGGTCGGGGCAGGGTCTTGATACGCAGTATTTT.